What follows are 20 T cell receptor beta chains derived from one specimen sequenced in a study of blood T cell repertoires in COVID-19. Some clones are missing from TCRdb's copy, which holds only in-frame ones; the method was immunoSEQ multiplex PCR. The sample records 150,000 to 200,000 clones, roughly 77% being singletons. Sequences were obtained from peripheral blood. Source of these receptors: a woman aged 40 to 55 with COVID-19, enrolled during active disease.

This sequence joins TRBV6-5 and TRBJ2-5; D is unresolved. V was cut by 4 bases and J by 2 bases, with 11 bases left in between. This CDR3 is built from 14 residues. Germline V gives CDR1 MNHEY, CDR2 SVGAGI. The CDR3 sequence: CASSFDWVQETQYF. The CDR3 DNA reads as TGTGCCAGCAGTTTCGACTGGGTTCAAGAGACCCAGTACTTC.

The V and J genes are TRBV4-2 and TRBJ2-1; 8 bases are shared with TRBD2. Unmatched junction bases numbered 13, after V lost 5 bases and J lost 7 bases. Germline lookup yields CDR1 LGHNA and CDR2 YNFKEQ. The CDR3 has 16 amino acids. This CDR3 is CASSSRSGSTRNEQFF. For the CDR3, the DNA is TGTGCCAGCAGCTCTCGAAGCGGGAGTACGCGAAATGAGCAGTTCTTC.

The rearrangement links TRBV3-1 (or the pseudogene TRBV3-2) to TRBJ2-7, with 7 nucleotides matching TRBD1. V dropped 6 bases and J dropped 4; count of bases not matched to a gene: 12. In germline, CDR1 is LGHDT, CDR2 YNNKEL (reference sequence). The CDR3 has 15 residues. CDR3 sequence: CASSQNTGARYEQYF. In DNA, the CDR3 is TGTGCCAGCAGTCAAAATACAGGGGCGAGATACGAGCAGTACTTC.

The chain is built from TRBV30 and TRBJ2-7, with a possible D match to TRBD1 (5 bases). Germline CDR1 GTSNPN, CDR2 SVGIG (reference sequence). The CDR3 loop spans 14 amino acids. Trimming removed 0 bases from V and 4 bases from J, with 13 bases in between. CDR3 amino acids: CAWSVGQGSYEQYF. The CDR3 DNA reads as TGTGCCTGGAGTGTAGGCCAGGGATCGTACGAGCAGTACTTC.

This clone appeared a single time. The gene calls are TRBV9 and TRBJ2-3; the D gene is possibly TRBD2 (6 bases). CDR3 length: 16 residues. The ends were cut back, 0 bases at V and 0 bases at J, with 11 bases in the middle. The germline V gene encodes CDR1 SGDLS and CDR2 YYNGEE. This CDR3 is CASSVDGGTSTDTQYF. In DNA form, the CDR3 reads TGTGCCAGCAGCGTAGATGGGGGGACCAGCACAGATACGCAGTATTTT. Full variable domain (rest looked up from reference TRBV9 and TRBJ2-3): DSGVTQTPKHLITATGQRVTLRCSPRSGDLSVYWYQQSLDQGLQFLIQYYNGEERAKGNILERFSAQQFPDLHSELNLSSLELGDSALYFCASSVDGGTSTDTQYFGPGTRLTVL.

This chain links TRBV18 with TRBJ2-1, with D hard to call. The CDR3 runs to 15 residues. V was cut by 1 base and J by 0 bases, with 7 bases left in between. Germline V CDR1 and CDR2: KGHSH, LQKENI. Here the CDR3 DNA reads TGTGCCAGCTCACCACTGACAAGCTCCTACAATGAGCAGTTCTTC. Its translation: CASSPLTSSYNEQFF.

This sequence joins TRBV27 and TRBJ2-3; D remains unclear. The CDR3 totals 15 residues. The germline V gene encodes CDR1 MNHEY and CDR2 SMNVEV (reference sequence). V was clipped by 8 bases and J by 4 bases, with 19 bases between them. DNA for the CDR3: TGTGCCAGCTCTCCGGGTAATCTTTATTCAGATACGCAGTATTTT. The encoded protein is CASSPGNLYSDTQYF.

This clone was picked up a small number of times. This chain links TRBV7-5 with TRBJ1-3; TRBD1, as called in the table, went unchecked against the DNA. TRBV7-5 is shown as a pseudogene. The CDR3 covers 16 residues. For the CDR3, the DNA is TGTGTCAGAAGAAAGGACCAGGGGTACTCTGGAAACACCATATATTTT. Translating it yields CVRRKDQGYSGNTIYF.

The V gene is TRBV4-1, the J gene TRBJ2-5, with 11 bases lining up with TRBD2. Trimming cost V 2 bases and J 3 bases; bases outside gene matches: 14. The CDR3 totals 19 residues. The germline V gene has CDR1 MGHRA and CDR2 YSYEKL. For the CDR3, the DNA is TGCGCCAGCAGCCAACGTAGCGGGGGGGCCCGGATCCTAAAAGAGACCCAGTACTTC. Translating gives CASSQRSGGARILKETQYF.

This clone came up a few times. The V call is TRBV11-1, the J call TRBJ1-5; the D gene is possibly TRBD1 (5 bases). The CDR3 totals 13 residues. V was pared by 4 bases and J by 5 bases, with 9 bases between. The germline V gene encodes CDR1 SGHAT and CDR2 FQDESV (reference sequence). CDR3 coding DNA: TGTGCCAGCAGCTCCGGAGGGGATCAGCCCCAGCATTTT. It translates to CASSSGGDQPQHF.

J is TRBJ1-4 and V is TRBV6-1, with D unresolved. Trimming took off 0 bases at V and 7 bases at J, with 12 bases between the two ends. From germline, CDR1 is MNHNS and CDR2 SASEGT. CDR3 length equals 15 residues. CDR3 in amino acids: CASSEALVYGEKLFF. CDR3 coding DNA: TGTGCCAGCAGTGAAGCGTTGGTGTACGGTGAAAAACTGTTTTTT.

The chain joins TRBV29-1 to TRBJ2-7; tentative D call: TRBD1 (5 bases). The CDR3 is 13 residues long. CDR1 and CDR2 (germline): SQVTM, ANQGSEA. The ends were cut back, 5 bases at V and 2 bases at J, with 13 bases in the middle. The CDR3 DNA reads as TGCAGCGTTCGGCAGGGTACACCCTACGAGCAGTACTTC. Its protein product is CSVRQGTPYEQYF.

The chain uses TRBV2 and TRBJ1-3, with D unclear. Trimming shortened V by 5 bases and J by 0 bases, and 11 bases separated the two germline ends. This CDR3 contains 15 residues. CDR1 and CDR2 from the germline V gene are SNHLY and FYNNEI. CDR3 sequence: CASSPTPASGNTIYF. The CDR3 DNA reads as TGTGCCAGCAGTCCTACTCCTGCCTCTGGAAACACCATATATTTT.

The V gene is TRBV5-4, the J gene TRBJ1-2; 10 bases are a match to TRBD1. V shed 3 bases and J 8 bases; nucleotides not matched to a gene: 7. The CDR3 extends over 14 amino acids. Germline V gene sequence: CDR1 SGHNT, CDR2 YYREEE (reference sequence). CDR3 sequence (DNA): TGTGCCAGCAGCTGGACCGGGACAGGGGTCGGCTACACCTTC. It translates to CASSWTGTGVGYTF.

The V and J genes are TRBV27 and TRBJ1-1, with D maybe TRBD1 (5 bases). Trimming stripped 8 bases from V and 3 bases from J, with 16 bases between. Germline V CDR1 and CDR2: MNHEY, SMNVEV (reference sequence). The CDR3 runs to 14 residues. The chain's CDR3 is CASRRRDGYTEAFF. CDR3 DNA: TGTGCCAGCCGTAGGAGGGACGGGTACACTGAAGCTTTCTTT.

The chain employs TRBV12-5 and TRBJ1-1; 11 bases align to TRBD1. V trimming: 3 bases; J trimming: 1 base; junction bases outside the gene matches: 7. The CDR3 loop spans 17 amino acids. Germline lookup yields CDR1 LGHNT and CDR2 FRNRAP. The CDR3 loop reads CASGFRGTGGGNTEAFF. The CDR3 region has the DNA TGTGCTAGTGGTTTCCGCGGGACAGGGGGTGGGAACACTGAAGCTTTCTTT.

This sequence joins TRBV4-2 and TRBJ2-2; TRBD1 matches at 8 bases. V trimming: 4 bases; J trimming: 2 bases; junction bases outside the gene matches: 6. The germline CDR1 and CDR2 sequences are LGHNA and YNFKEQ. This CDR3 is 16 amino acids long. This chain's CDR3 is CASSRETGVNTGELFF. CDR3 bases: TGTGCCAGCAGCCGTGAGACAGGGGTAAACACCGGGGAGCTGTTTTTT.

The rearrangement joins TRBV11-2 to TRBJ2-7; TRBD1 agrees at 7 bases. Germline CDR1 is SGHAT and CDR2 is FQNNGV. This CDR3 comprises 14 residues. With V trimmed by 5 bases and J by 1 base, 5 bases remained unmatched. CDR3 DNA: TGTGCCAGCAGCCACCGGGACAGATCCTACGAGCAGTACTTC. Protein product: CASSHRDRSYEQYF.

This sequence joins TRBV2 and TRBJ2-2, with a possible D match to TRBD1 (7 bases). Trimming removed 7 bases from V and 2 bases from J, with 17 bases in between. Germline-derived CDR1 and CDR2 are SNHLY and FYNNEI. This CDR3 spans 16 amino acids. The CDR3 bases are TGTGCCAGCACATTCGCCGGAGGGGGCAACACCGGGGAGCTGTTTTTT. It is translated as CASTFAGGGNTGELFF. The full variable domain, in which reference TRBV2 and TRBJ2-2 provide the parts outside the CDR3, is EPEVTQTPSHQVTQMGQEVILRCVPISNHLYFYWYRQILGQKVEFLVSFYNNEISEKSEIFDDQFSVERPDGSNFTLKIRSTKLEDSAMYFCASTFAGGGNTGELFFGEGSRLTVL.

The rearrangement uses TRBV30 and TRBJ1-5; D call uncertain. The CDR3 runs 13 residues. CDR1 is GTSNPN and CDR2 is SVGIG in the germline V gene (reference sequence). The V end lost 4 bases, the J end lost 0 bases, and 7 bases lay between the germline ends. The DNA of the CDR3 is TGTGCCTGGAACAAAAATAGCAATCAGCCCCAGCATTTT. Its protein is CAWNKNSNQPQHF. Based on the CDR3 plus reference TRBV30 and TRBJ1-5, the full variable domain is SQTIHQWPATLVQPVGSPLSLECTVEGTSNPNLYWYRQAAGRGLQLLFYSVGIGQISSEVPQNLSASRPQDRQFILSSKKLLLSDSGFYLCAWNKNSNQPQHFGDGTRLSIL.